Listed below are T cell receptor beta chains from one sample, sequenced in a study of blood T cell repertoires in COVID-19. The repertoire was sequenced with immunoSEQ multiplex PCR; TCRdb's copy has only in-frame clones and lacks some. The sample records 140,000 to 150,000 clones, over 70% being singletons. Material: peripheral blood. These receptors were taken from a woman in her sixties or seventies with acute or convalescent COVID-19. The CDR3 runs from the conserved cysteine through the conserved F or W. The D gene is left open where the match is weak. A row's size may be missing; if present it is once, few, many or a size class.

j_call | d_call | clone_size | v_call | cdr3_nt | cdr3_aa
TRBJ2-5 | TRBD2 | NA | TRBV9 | TGTGCCAGCAGCCTGCGGGCGGGAGATAGGGAGACCCAGTACTTC | CASSLRAGDRETQYF
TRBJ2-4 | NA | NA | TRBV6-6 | TGTGCCAGCAGTCAGTTGAAGGGACTAGCCAAAAACATTCAGTACTTC | CASSQLKGLAKNIQYF
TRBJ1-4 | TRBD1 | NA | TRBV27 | TGTGCCAGCAGTCGGTGGGACAGCCAAACTAATGAAAAACTGTTTTTT | CASSRWDSQTNEKLFF
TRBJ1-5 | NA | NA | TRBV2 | TGTGCCAGCGACGCAGGGCGCAATCAGCCCCAGCATTTT | CASDAGRNQPQHF
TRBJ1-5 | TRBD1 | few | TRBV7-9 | TGTGCCAGCAGCTTAGGCGGGACAGGGGTTAGCAATCAGCCCCAGCATTTT | CASSLGGTGVSNQPQHF
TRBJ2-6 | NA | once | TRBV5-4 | TGTGCCAGCACCGGTCATTCCTCTGGGGCCAACGTCCTGACTTTC | CASTGHSSGANVLTF
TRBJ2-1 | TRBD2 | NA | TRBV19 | TGTGCCAGTAGTATTCAGGGCGGGAGGAGGTCCTACAATGAGCAGTTCTTC | CASSIQGGRRSYNEQFF
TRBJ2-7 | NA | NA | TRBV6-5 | TGTGCCAGCAGTTACGCGGGACGTGAGCAGTACTTC | CASSYAGREQYF
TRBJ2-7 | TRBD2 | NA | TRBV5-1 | TGCGCCAGCAGCTTATCAGGAGCGGGACTGGGCGAGCAGTACTTC | CASSLSGAGLGEQYF
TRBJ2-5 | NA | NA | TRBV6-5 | TGTGCCAGCAGTTACTCGAACCCTAGAAGTAACATGTACTTC | CASSYSNPRSNMYF
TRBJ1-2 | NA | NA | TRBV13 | TGTGCCAGCAGCCTATATCTCGTGCCGGGACTTAACTATGGCTACACCTTC | CASSLYLVPGLNYGYTF
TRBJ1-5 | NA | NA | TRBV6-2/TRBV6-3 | TGTGCCAGCAGTTACGGAGGGGCTGCCCGCGGCGGCAATCAGCCCCAGCATTTT | CASSYGGAARGGNQPQHF
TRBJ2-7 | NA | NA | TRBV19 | TGTGCCAGTAGAGGGGTTCACCCCTACGAGCAGTACTTC | CASRGVHPYEQYF
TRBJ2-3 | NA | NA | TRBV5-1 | TGCGCCAGCAGCTTGGTGGCAGGGGCAGATACGCAGTATTTT | CASSLVAGADTQYF
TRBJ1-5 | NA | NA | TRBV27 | TGTGCCAGCAGCATGAGCCCTTTAGGTGCACTATTCAATCAGCCCCAGCATTTT | CASSMSPLGALFNQPQHF
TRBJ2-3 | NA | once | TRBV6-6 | TGTGCCAGCAGTTATGGGGGGAGGACCGGGGATACGCAGTATTTT | CASSYGGRTGDTQYF
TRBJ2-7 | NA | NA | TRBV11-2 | TGTGCCAGCAGCTTAGCCTCAACATCCTACGAGCAGTACTTC | CASSLASTSYEQYF
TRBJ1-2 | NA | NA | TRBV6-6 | TGTGCCAGCAGGAGGGTTGGCTACACCTTC | CASRRVGYTF
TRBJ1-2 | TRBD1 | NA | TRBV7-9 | TGTGCCAGCACCCAAGGACAGGCCTATGGCTACACCTTC | CASTQGQAYGYTF
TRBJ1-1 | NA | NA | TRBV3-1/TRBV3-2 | TGTGCCAGCAGCCAAGGGAACCCTCTCGGGGGGCGAAAGAACACTGAAGCTTTCTTT | CASSQGNPLGGRKNTEAFF
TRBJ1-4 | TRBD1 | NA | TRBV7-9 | TGTGCCAGCAGCTTAGGCGGCAGGGGGAATGAAAAACTGTTTTTT | CASSLGGRGNEKLFF
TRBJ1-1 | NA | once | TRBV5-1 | TGCGCCAGCACCTGGGGGCCTAACACTGAAGCTTTCTTT | CASTWGPNTEAFF
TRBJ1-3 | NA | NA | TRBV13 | TGTGCCAGCAGCTTAAGGACAGCCCAGCCGGGAAACACCATATATTTT | CASSLRTAQPGNTIYF
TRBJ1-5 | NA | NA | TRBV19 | TGTGCCAGTAGTATCGGGGGGAGACGCAGCAATCAGCCCCAGCATTTT | CASSIGGRRSNQPQHF
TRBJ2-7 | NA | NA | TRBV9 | TGTGCCAGCAGCGCTGGGGGGTTGAGTTTCGAGCAGTACTTC | CASSAGGLSFEQYF
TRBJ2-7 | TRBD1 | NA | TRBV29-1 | TGCAGCGTTCTCCCGACAGGGGCCTACGAGCAGTACTTC | CSVLPTGAYEQYF
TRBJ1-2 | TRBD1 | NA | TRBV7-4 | TGTGCCAGCAGCTTAGAGGACAGGGACTATGGCTACACCTTC | CASSLEDRDYGYTF
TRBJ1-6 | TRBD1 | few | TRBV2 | TGTGCCAGCAGTGAAGTCCGCCAGGGGGCCAAGAATTCACCCCTCCACTTT | CASSEVRQGAKNSPLHF
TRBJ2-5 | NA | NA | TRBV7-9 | TGTGCCAGCAGCTTAGCGCCGGCGGTCATTCTGACCCAGTACTTC | CASSLAPAVILTQYF
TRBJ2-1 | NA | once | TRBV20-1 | TGCAGTACTTCCAGAGCGCATGAGCAGTTCTTC | CSTSRAHEQFF
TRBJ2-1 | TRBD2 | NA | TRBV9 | TGTGCCAGCAGCGTAGGTAGCGGGACCACCAGCTACAATGAGCAGTTCTTC | CASSVGSGTTSYNEQFF
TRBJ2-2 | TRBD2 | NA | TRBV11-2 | TGTGCCAGCAGCTTAGTAGCGGGATTTGTGGGGGAGCTGTTTTTT | CASSLVAGFVGELFF
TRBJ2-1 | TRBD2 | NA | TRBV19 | TGTGCCAGTAGTACACTAGCGGGAGCTGGAGAGCAGTTCTTC | CASSTLAGAGEQFF
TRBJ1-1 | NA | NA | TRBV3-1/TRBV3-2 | TGTGCCAGCAGCCGCACGGTAACAGGGCCAGTCATGTGGAACACTGAAGCTTTCTTT | CASSRTVTGPVMWNTEAFF